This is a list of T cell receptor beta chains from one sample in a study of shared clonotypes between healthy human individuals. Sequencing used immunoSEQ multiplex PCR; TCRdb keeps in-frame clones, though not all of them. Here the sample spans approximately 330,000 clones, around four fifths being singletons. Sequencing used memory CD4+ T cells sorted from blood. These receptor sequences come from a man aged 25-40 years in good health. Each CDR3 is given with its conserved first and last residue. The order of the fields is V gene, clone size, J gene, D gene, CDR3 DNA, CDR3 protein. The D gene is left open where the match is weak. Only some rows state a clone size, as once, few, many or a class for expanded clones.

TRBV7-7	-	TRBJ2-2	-	TGTGCCAGCAGCTTAGGGTCCAGCACCGGGGAGCTGTTTTTT	CASSLGSSTGELFF
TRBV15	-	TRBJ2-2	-	TGTGCCACCAGCAGAGATTACCAGTCCGGGGAGCTGTTTTTT	CATSRDYQSGELFF
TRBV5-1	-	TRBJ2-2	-	TGCGCCAGCAGCCCAACAAGCGCCGGGGAGCTGTTTTTT	CASSPTSAGELFF
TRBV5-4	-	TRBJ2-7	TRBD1	TGTGCCAGCAGCTTCCGGGGACAGGGGGCCGAGCAGTACTTC	CASSFRGQGAEQYF
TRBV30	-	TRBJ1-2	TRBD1	TGTGCCTCCCCAGGACAGGGATCCTATGGCTACACCTTC	CASPGQGSYGYTF
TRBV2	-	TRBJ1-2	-	TGTGCCAGCAGTACTGAACAAACCGGGACAAGGGGAAACTATGGCTACACCTTC	CASSTEQTGTRGNYGYTF
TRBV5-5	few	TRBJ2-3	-	TGTGCCAGCAGCCTCTCTGCGCGCCTCACAGATACGCAGTATTTT	CASSLSARLTDTQYF
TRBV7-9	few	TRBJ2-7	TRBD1	TGTGCCAGCAGCCGGACAGGCGGGGAGCAGTACTTC	CASSRTGGEQYF
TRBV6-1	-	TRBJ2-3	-	TGTGCCAGCAGTGAAGCGCTACCAGATACGCAGTATTTT	CASSEALPDTQYF
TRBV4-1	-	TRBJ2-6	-	TGCGCCAGCAGCGAACCACAAAGTCGGGCCAACGTCCTGACTTTC	CASSEPQSRANVLTF
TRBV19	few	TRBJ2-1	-	TGTGCCAGTTCTTATGATCCCACTAGGACCCTTCAGTTCTTC	CASSYDPTRTLQFF
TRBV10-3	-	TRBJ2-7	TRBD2	TGTGCCACAATGGGACTAGCGGGAGTCTACGAGCAGTACTTC	CATMGLAGVYEQYF
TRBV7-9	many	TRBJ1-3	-	TGTGCCAGCAGCTTTAGCAGGGTGGAAAACACCATATATTTT	CASSFSRVENTIYF
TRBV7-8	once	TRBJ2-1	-	TGTGCCAGCAGCTACCGACCCGGGACTCAGGGTCATGAGCAGTTCTTC	CASSYRPGTQGHEQFF